A selection of T cell receptor beta chains follows, all from one sample in a study of cytomegalovirus exposure and HLA in healthy donors. Generated by immunoSEQ multiplex PCR, the TCRdb table keeps only in-frame clones and is missing some. The repertoire holds around 150,000 clones, with 65% to 80% as singletons. Material: PBMCs. All receptors come from a human donor in good health. Each CDR3 is given with its conserved first and last residue. The order of the fields is J gene, clone size, D gene, V gene, CDR3 DNA, CDR3 protein. The D gene is left open where the match is weak. The listing skips clone size in some rows; elsewhere it reads once, few, many or a size class.

TRBJ2-7,.,.,TRBV28,TGTGCCAGCAGTTTGTCCCCTGCCTACGAGCAGTACTTC,CASSLSPAYEQYF
TRBJ2-1,.,TRBD1,TRBV18,TGTGCCAGCTCACGCTCCGGGACAGCGGACAATGAGCAGTTCTTC,CASSRSGTADNEQFF
TRBJ1-4,once,.,TRBV7-9,TGTGCCAGCAGCTTGGGGCAGGAAAAACTGTTTTTT,CASSLGQEKLFF
TRBJ2-7,.,.,TRBV10-1,TGCGCCAGCAGTGATCCTCCCGGTGCAAGCTACGAGCAGTACTTC,CASSDPPGASYEQYF
TRBJ1-1,.,.,TRBV7-3,TGTGCCAGCAGCTCCGGGACTCCGGGCCTGACTGAAGCTTTCTTT,CASSSGTPGLTEAFF
TRBJ2-3,.,TRBD2,TRBV10-3,TGTGCCGCGGGGGGGCAGGGAAGCACAGATACGCAGTATTTT,CAAGGQGSTDTQYF
TRBJ2-3,few,.,TRBV15,TGTGCCACGGGGGCTCAGAGCACAGATACGCAGTATTTT,CATGAQSTDTQYF
TRBJ2-1,few,TRBD2,TRBV18,TGTGCCAGCTCGAGTAGCGGGAGTAGGAATGAGCAGTTCTTC,CASSSSGSRNEQFF
TRBJ1-5,.,.,TRBV2,TGTGCCAGCAGTATGACAATTTCGGAGCCCCAGCATTTT,CASSMTISEPQHF
TRBJ2-2,.,.,TRBV5-4,TGTGCCAGCAGCTTCTGGGGGGTCGGGGAGCTGTTTTTT,CASSFWGVGELFF
TRBJ2-7,.,TRBD2,TRBV15,TGTGCCACCACCAGAACCCTAGCGGGAGCCTACGAGCAGTACTTC,CATTRTLAGAYEQYF
TRBJ2-7,.,TRBD1,TRBV25-1,TGTGCCAGCAGTGGGACAGGGGCCTACGAGCAGTACTTC,CASSGTGAYEQYF
TRBJ1-2,.,.,TRBV4-3,TGCGCCAGCACCACGGTTGGGGGGATCTATGGCTACACCTTC,CASTTVGGIYGYTF
TRBJ2-4,.,.,TRBV6-6,TGTGCCAGCAGCACAGTGAACATTCAGTACTTC,CASSTVNIQYF
TRBJ1-4,.,.,TRBV2,TGTGCCAGCAGTCAACAGGGTAGGGGTGAAAAACTGTTTTTT,CASSQQGRGEKLFF
TRBJ1-2,.,TRBD1,TRBV19,TGTGCCAGTAGGGGGACAGGGGGTCGCTATGGCTACACCTTC,CASRGTGGRYGYTF
TRBJ1-3,.,TRBD1,TRBV28,TGTGCCAGCAGTCCAACAGGGGGCGGCTCTGGAAACACCATATATTTT,CASSPTGGGSGNTIYF
TRBJ2-1,.,TRBD1,TRBV27,TGTGCCAGCAGTTCCAGGCGGGACAGGGCTTCTTTCGGTTCGAATGAGCAGTTCTTC,CASSSRRDRASFGSNEQFF
TRBJ2-7,few,.,TRBV6-1,TGTGCCAGCAGAATAAGCGGCGAGCAGTACTTC,CASRISGEQYF
TRBJ1-1,.,.,TRBV18,TGTGCCAGCTCACCCTCGGGGGATACTGAAGCTTTCTTT,CASSPSGDTEAFF
TRBJ2-1,.,.,TRBV21-1,TGTGCCAGCAGCACGCCCTCGACTAGCGGATTAGACAATGAGCAGTTCTTC,CASSTPSTSGLDNEQFF
TRBJ2-2,.,TRBD2,TRBV27,TGTGCCAGCAGTTCACCCGGGACTAGCCTCACCGGGGAGCTGTTTTTT,CASSSPGTSLTGELFF
TRBJ1-5,.,.,TRBV27,TGTGCCAGCAGTTTGGACATGGATAGCAATCAGCCCCAGCATTTT,CASSLDMDSNQPQHF
TRBJ2-1,.,TRBD2,TRBV19,TGTGCCAGTAGTATGGGGCGGGAGTACAATGAGCAGTTCTTC,CASSMGREYNEQFF
TRBJ1-2,.,.,TRBV5-1,TGCGCCAGCAGTCGGTGGACATCAGGGAACTATGGCTACACCTTC,CASSRWTSGNYGYTF
TRBJ1-4,few,.,TRBV19,TGTGCCAGTACTGTGCCGGGTTGGGGAGCTGAAAAACTGTTTTTT,CASTVPGWGAEKLFF
TRBJ2-3,.,.,TRBV6-5,TGTGCCAGCAGTAACACAGGGAGCTTGGCAGATACGCAGTATTTT,CASSNTGSLADTQYF
TRBJ2-2,.,.,TRBV9,TGTGCCAGCAGCGTGACAGAGCCGAACACCGGGGAGCTGTTTTTT,CASSVTEPNTGELFF
TRBJ1-2,.,.,TRBV7-8,TGTGCCAGCAGCTTAGAAGGTAGCCGAGACTATGGCTACACCTTC,CASSLEGSRDYGYTF
TRBJ2-2,.,.,TRBV7-6,TGTGCCAGCAGATACGGTGTCCCCGGGGAGCTGTTTTTT,CASRYGVPGELFF
TRBJ2-4,.,TRBD1,TRBV5-1,TGCGCCGGCAGCTTGGGGGACAGGATAAGCATTCAGTACTTC,CAGSLGDRISIQYF
TRBJ2-1,.,TRBD2,TRBV2,TGTGCCAGCAGTAGCTACGGACTAGCGAAGGGCGTGGAGCAGTTCTTC,CASSSYGLAKGVEQFF
TRBJ1-2,.,TRBD1,TRBV28,TGTGCCAGCAGTTTCCCGACAGGGGGGAATTATGGCTACACCTTC,CASSFPTGGNYGYTF
TRBJ2-7,.,TRBD1,TRBV13,TGTGCCAGCAGCTCCGGGACAGGGATCTCCTACGAGCAGTACTTC,CASSSGTGISYEQYF
TRBJ1-2,.,TRBD1,TRBV27,TGTGCCAGCAGACCCTGGACAGGGAGCTATGGCTACACCTTC,CASRPWTGSYGYTF
TRBJ1-3,.,.,TRBV7-9,TGTGCCAGCAGCCAGGCCGGGATTTCTGGAAACACCATATATTTT,CASSQAGISGNTIYF
TRBJ1-6,.,.,TRBV19,TGTGCCAGTAGTATAGGGCGGGAAGACGTTCCACCCCTCCACTTT,CASSIGREDVPPLHF
TRBJ2-5,.,.,TRBV18,TGTGCCAGCTCACCAGAAAGTAGCGGAGAGACCCAGTACTTC,CASSPESSGETQYF
TRBJ1-5,once,.,TRBV5-1,TGCGCCAGCAGCTTGGACAGTCTGAATCAGCCCCAGCATTTT,CASSLDSLNQPQHF
TRBJ2-5,once,.,TRBV6-1,TGTGCCAGCAGTGGATGGACTACCCGGGAGACCCAGTACTTC,CASSGWTTRETQYF
TRBJ2-5,once,TRBD1,TRBV5-1,TGCGCCAGCAGCTTTGGCCCCGCACAGGGGGCGGGGGAAGAGACCCAGTACTTC,CASSFGPAQGAGEETQYF
TRBJ2-3,.,.,TRBV7-9,TGTGCCAGCAGCCCCGCGGCCCTAAGCACAGATACGCAGTATTTT,CASSPAALSTDTQYF
TRBJ2-1,few,.,TRBV7-2,TGTGCCAGCAGCTTAATAGGGGGGGATGAGCAGTTCTTC,CASSLIGGDEQFF
TRBJ2-5,.,TRBD1,TRBV7-3,TGTGCCAGCAGCGGGGGACAGGGGGTTGGAGAGACCCAGTACTTC,CASSGGQGVGETQYF
TRBJ2-7,.,.,TRBV6-5,TGTGCCAGCAGTTACTCGACAGTGGCAGACGAGCAGTACTTC,CASSYSTVADEQYF
TRBJ2-2,.,.,TRBV9,TGTGCCAGCAGCGTACTGATGGGCTCAGGCACCGGGGAGCTGTTTTTT,CASSVLMGSGTGELFF
TRBJ1-1,.,.,TRBV7-9,TGTGCCAGCAGCCTCGGGACACCCGAAGCTTTCTTT,CASSLGTPEAFF
TRBJ1-4,.,.,TRBV5-1,TGCGCCAGCAGCTTGGGACAGGAACTGTTTTTT,CASSLGQELFF
TRBJ2-3,.,.,TRBV7-2,TGTGCCAGCAGCTTGAGTGGGCAGCGCACAGATACGCAGTATTTT,CASSLSGQRTDTQYF
TRBJ2-2,.,.,TRBV5-1,TGCGCCAGCAGCGCGAGCCAGGGTGGTACCGGGGAGCTGTTTTTT,CASSASQGGTGELFF